These 6 T cell receptor beta chains originate from one sample sequenced in a study of T cell repertoires in cytomegalovirus infection. From the reads, TCRdb called clonotypes with MiXCR, one entry per CDR3 protein. The sample records about 740,000 distinct CDR3 sequences, roughly a third being singletons. Sequenced sample: PBMCs. The receptors originated from a human donor in good health (CMV status not recorded). Some clones in this sample may be carry-over from other donors' samples.

This clonotype was seen many times. The J gene is TRBJ2-5, the V gene TRBV7-2, with D hard to call. Trimming cost V 1 base and J 5 bases, with 8 bases left between them. Germline V gene sequence: CDR1 SGHTA, CDR2 FQGNSA. The CDR3 spans 13 residues. CDR3: CASSLGRFETQYF. As DNA, the CDR3 is TGTGCCAGCAGCTTAGGGCGGTTTGAGACCCAGTACTTC.

Only a few counts were recorded for this clonotype. The V and J genes are TRBV12-3 or TRBV12-4 and TRBJ2-4, with a possible D match to TRBD2 (6 bases). Trimming shortened V by 3 bases and J by 0 bases, and 21 bases separated the two germline ends. This CDR3 region has 19 residues. DNA for the CDR3: TGTGCCAGCAGTTTTCTTACGGGAGCTGACTTCGTAGCCAAAAACATTCAGTACTTC. Protein product: CASSFLTGADFVAKNIQYF.

The gene calls are TRBV12-3 or TRBV12-4 and TRBJ1-4; TRBD1 agrees at 7 bases. The CDR3 is 15 residues long. With 4 bases clipped from V and 7 bases from J, the junction kept 9 bases outside the gene matches. The CDR3 sequence: CASSWTGVVGEKLFF. Here the CDR3 DNA reads TGTGCCAGCAGTTGGACAGGAGTTGTGGGTGAAAAACTGTTTTTT.

This clonotype was counted a few times. This sequence joins TRBV12-3 or TRBV12-4 and TRBJ1-1; possibly TRBD1 for D (5 bases). The CDR3 totals 14 residues. Deletions cut 2 bases from V and 5 bases from J, with 12 bases between. CDR3 nucleotide sequence: TGTGCCAGCAGTTTATCCGGGGGGGAAACTGAAGCTTTCTTT. It yields the protein CASSLSGGETEAFF.

V is TRBV19 and J is TRBJ2-7, with no clear D. CDR1 is LNHDA, CDR2 SQIVND, per germline (reference sequence). Trimming removed 4 bases from V and 6 bases from J, with 7 bases in between. The CDR3 totals 11 residues. The DNA of the CDR3 is TGTGCCAGTAGTACCAGGACCGAGCAGTACTTC. The encoded protein is CASSTRTEQYF.

This clonotype occurred many times. The chain carries TRBV2 and TRBJ1-4; 9 nucleotides align to TRBD1. The V gene's germline CDR1 is SNHLY and CDR2 FYNNEI. This CDR3 contains 15 residues. V lost 1 base, J lost 7 bases, and 4 bases stayed unmatched. CDR3 nucleotide sequence: TGTGCCAGCAGTGAAGGGGACAGGGAGGTTGAAAAACTGTTTTTT. This encodes CASSEGDREVEKLFF.